A selection of T cell receptor beta chains follows, all from one sample in a study of blood T cell repertoires in COVID-19. Assay: immunoSEQ multiplex PCR; the TCRdb copy retains only in-frame clones and omits some. The table includes about 210,000 clones, around 84% detected once. Input material: peripheral blood. These receptors were taken from a human donor in a cohort sampled during active COVID-19. Both conserved end residues are part of each CDR3. Fields, in order: J gene, V gene, CDR3 protein.

>TRBJ2-5|TRBV7-9
CASSPGLAGAKTQYF
>TRBJ1-1|TRBV19
CASSRGVLNTEAFF
>TRBJ1-6|TRBV2
CASSTGSSYNSPLHF
>TRBJ2-1|TRBV10-3
CAIMGRENNEQFF
>TRBJ2-5|TRBV7-2
CASSLRQGDYQETQYF
>TRBJ2-5|TRBV5-6
CASSWDRGQETQYF
>TRBJ1-5|TRBV7-2
CASSLQGARGQPQHF
>TRBJ1-3|TRBV5-4
CASSLGRGLSGNTIYF
>TRBJ2-5|TRBV25-1
CASSGFDRRRETQYF
>TRBJ1-2|TRBV2
CASSERTGDYGYTF
>TRBJ1-4|TRBV4-2
CASSQDLTGTNEKLFF
>TRBJ2-7|TRBV3-1/TRBV3-2
CASSQDVGEDEQYF
>TRBJ2-7|TRBV7-6
CASSSLAGVYEQYF
>TRBJ1-5|TRBV6-4
CASSESGVGQPQHF
>TRBJ2-3|TRBV4-3
CASSLSRVGTDTQYF
>TRBJ2-7|TRBV7-3
CASSLDTVSYEQYF
>TRBJ2-4|TRBV27
CASSSRGGRTNIQYF
>TRBJ2-7|TRBV7-9
CASSFDRGPYEQYF
>TRBJ2-3|TRBV2
CASSEWRGPDTQYF
>TRBJ1-1|TRBV19
CASSIRGGTEAFF
>TRBJ2-5|TRBV18
CASSPPPIGLAGETQYF
>TRBJ1-2|TRBV28
CASSPGTGYGYTF
>TRBJ1-4|TRBV9
CASSVQGWANEKLFF
>TRBJ2-5|TRBV27
CASSHRGVETQYF
>TRBJ1-1|TRBV4-2
CASSQVTGNTEAFF